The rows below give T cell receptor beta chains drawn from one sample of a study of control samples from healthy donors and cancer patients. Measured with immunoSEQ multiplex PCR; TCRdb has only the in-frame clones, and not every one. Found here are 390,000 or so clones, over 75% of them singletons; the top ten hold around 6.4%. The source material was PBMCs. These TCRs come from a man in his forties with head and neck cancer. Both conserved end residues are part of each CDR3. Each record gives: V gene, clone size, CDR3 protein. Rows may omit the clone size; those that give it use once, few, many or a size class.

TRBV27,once,CASSRDRGQPQHF
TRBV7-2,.,CASSSEGGHNQPQHF
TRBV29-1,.,CSASTGSYEQYF
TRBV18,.,CASSPDSEQYF
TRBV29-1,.,CSVEAPRRRTEAFF
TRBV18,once,CASSPDRDSKPPFF
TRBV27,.,CASSLSRFNYEQYF
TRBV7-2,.,CASSFPYRGKTYEQYF
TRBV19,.,CASSIAQAANHGYTF
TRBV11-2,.,CASSSLAGTNTGELFF
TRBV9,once,CASSAAFSGRSSERPGELFF
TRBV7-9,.,CASSFPTQPGTGGTETQYF
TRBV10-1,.,CASRTGASGANTGELFF
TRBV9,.,CASSVEAGVEQYF
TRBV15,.,CATSRTGSQNTEAFF
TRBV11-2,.,CASSLLGVYGYTF
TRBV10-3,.,CAIGSGTGEETQYF
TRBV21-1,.,CASSKEGDTQYF
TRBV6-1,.,CASSENSDRGEQFF
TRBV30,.,CASWGYDYGYTF
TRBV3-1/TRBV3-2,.,CASSQEIGGSGETQYF
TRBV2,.,CASSDSQGGNQPQHF
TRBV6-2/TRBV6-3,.,CASSYGGTGRTGELFF
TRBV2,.,CASIRQGRGNTIYF
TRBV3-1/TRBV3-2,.,CASSQLGRGGTEAFF
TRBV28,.,CASSKTGVNTEAFF
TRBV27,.,CASSLSGRRSAYEQYF
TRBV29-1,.,CSVELASGRTNEQFF
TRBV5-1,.,CASSRGTSHETQYF
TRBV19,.,CASRGGMNTEAFF
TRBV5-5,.,CASSHDLGAYTGELFF
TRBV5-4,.,CASSPPGGTQYF
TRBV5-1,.,CASSTDRGLSYEQYF
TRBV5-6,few,CASSPRAKYSYGYTF
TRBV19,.,CASSRDRPGPTDTQYF
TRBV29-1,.,CSVQQGTNEKLFF
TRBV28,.,CATYRDAASPGANVLTF
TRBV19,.,CASSWDSNQPQHF
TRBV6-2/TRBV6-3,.,CASSPWGVVNTEAFF
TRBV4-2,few,CASSQERAGDTYEQYF
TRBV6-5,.,CASRAQGADNQPQHF
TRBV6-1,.,CASSEAGEKGDSYEQYF
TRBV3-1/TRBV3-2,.,CASSQGIPGSRGPNQPQHF
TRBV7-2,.,CASSLKGGYGYTF
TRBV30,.,CAWSVIAGPYEQYF
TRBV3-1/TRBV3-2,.,CASSQGGWDYEQYF
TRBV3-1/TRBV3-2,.,CASSLSAGTGGSPLHF
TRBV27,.,CASSSGVSSYNEQFF
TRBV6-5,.,CASRMDLLGEQYF
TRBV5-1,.,CASAMGLAGDTQYF
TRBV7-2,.,CASSQGQGIRNQPQHF
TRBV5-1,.,CASSVGLADTDTQYF
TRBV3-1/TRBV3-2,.,CASSQVGFGATEAFF
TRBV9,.,CASSGGGQGGETQYF
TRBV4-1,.,CASSLTGLADTEAFF
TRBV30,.,CAWSEGDRGLGAFF
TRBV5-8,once,CASSLRSTNSPLHF